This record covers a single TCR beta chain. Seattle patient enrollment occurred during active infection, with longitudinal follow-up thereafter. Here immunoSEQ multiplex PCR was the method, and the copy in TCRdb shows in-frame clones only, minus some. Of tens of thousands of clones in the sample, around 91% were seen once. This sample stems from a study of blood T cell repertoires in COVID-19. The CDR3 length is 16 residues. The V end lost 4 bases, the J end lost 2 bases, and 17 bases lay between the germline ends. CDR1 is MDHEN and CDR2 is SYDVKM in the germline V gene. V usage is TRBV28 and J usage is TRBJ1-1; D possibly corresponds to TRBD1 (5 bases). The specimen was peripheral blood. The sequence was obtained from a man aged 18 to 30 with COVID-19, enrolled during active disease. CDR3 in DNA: TGTGCCAGCAGTTCAGGGTTCGGGGGAGTTAACACTGAAGCTTTCTTT. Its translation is CASSSGFGGVNTEAFF.